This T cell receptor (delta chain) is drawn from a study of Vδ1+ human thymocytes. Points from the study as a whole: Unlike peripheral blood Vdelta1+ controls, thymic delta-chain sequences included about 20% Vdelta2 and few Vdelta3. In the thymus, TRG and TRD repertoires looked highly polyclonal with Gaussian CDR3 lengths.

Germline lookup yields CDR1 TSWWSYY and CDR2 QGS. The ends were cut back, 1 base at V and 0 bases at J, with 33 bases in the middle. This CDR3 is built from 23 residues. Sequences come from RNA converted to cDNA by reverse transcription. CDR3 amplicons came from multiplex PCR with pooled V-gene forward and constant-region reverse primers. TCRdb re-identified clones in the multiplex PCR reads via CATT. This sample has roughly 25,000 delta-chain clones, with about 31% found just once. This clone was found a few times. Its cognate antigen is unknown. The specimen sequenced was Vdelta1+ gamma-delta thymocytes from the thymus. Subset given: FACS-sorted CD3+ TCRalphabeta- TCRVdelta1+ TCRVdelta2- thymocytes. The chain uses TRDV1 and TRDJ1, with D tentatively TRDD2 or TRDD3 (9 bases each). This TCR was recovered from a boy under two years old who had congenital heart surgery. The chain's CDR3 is CALGEQKGPSYVLGETYTDKLIF. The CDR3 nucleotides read TGTGCTCTTGGGGAACAAAAAGGGCCTTCCTACGTACTGGGGGAAACGTACACCGATAAACTCATCTTT.